The 24 T cell receptor beta chains reported below all come from one sample, sequenced in a study of CD8+CD57+ T cells in acquired aplastic anemia. Patients chosen for sequencing had CD8+CD57+ cells that had expanded, as shown by flow cytometry. TCR beta VDJ combinations and CDR3 sequences were profiled from genomic DNA. TCRdb reprocessed the reads via MiXCR and lists one record per CDR3 protein. The sample gives approximately 300,000 distinct CDR3 sequences, under 65% of which show up once; 1% to 1.5% is in the top ten. Sequencing was performed on sorted CD4+, CD8+, or CD8+CD57+ T cells (not recorded which) from PBMCs. The receptors here all came from a human donor with aplastic anemia.

At least ten counts were recorded for this clonotype. The genes are TRBV18 and TRBJ1-2; D ambiguous. The germline V gene has CDR1 KGHSH and CDR2 LQKENI. Trimming shortened V by 0 bases and J by 6 bases, and 8 bases separated the two germline ends. The CDR3 has 13 residues. The CDR3 here is CASSPPTKNGYTF. The CDR3 DNA is TGTGCCAGCTCACCACCTACAAAAAATGGCTACACCTTC.

This sequence joins TRBV19 and TRBJ2-7; 7 bases line up with TRBD1. CDR1 is LNHDA and CDR2 is SQIVND in the germline V gene (reference sequence). The CDR3 is 12 residues long. V was clipped by 7 bases and J by 6 bases; unmatched bases: 6. CDR3 sequence reads: CASKTGRAEQYF. Written as DNA, the CDR3 is TGTGCCAGTAAGACAGGGCGCGCCGAGCAGTACTTC.

This clonotype appeared many times. The V call is TRBV7-8, the J call TRBJ2-5, with 11 bases identical to TRBD2. The CDR3 covers 15 residues. The germline gives CDR1 SGHVS, CDR2 FQNEAQ. V lost 5 bases, J lost 6 bases, and 8 bases stayed unmatched. CDR3: CASSPTRTSGQTQYF. CDR3 bases: TGTGCCAGCAGCCCGACCCGGACTAGCGGGCAGACCCAGTACTTC. The variable domain in full, completed from reference TRBV7-8 and TRBJ2-5, reads GAGVSQSPRYKVAKRGQDVALRCDPISGHVSLFWYQQALGQGPEFLTYFQNEAQLDKSGLPSDRFFAERPEGSVSTLKIQRTQQEDSAVYLCASSPTRTSGQTQYFGPGTRLLVL.

This clonotype was found a few times. This rearrangement joins TRBV7-3 to TRBJ2-2; tentatively, D is TRBD2 (5 bases). CDR1 SGHTA and CDR2 FQGTGA come from the germline V gene. Trimming took 5 bases from V and 9 from J, leaving 10 bases between them. The CDR3 runs to 12 residues. CDR3 DNA sequence: TGTGCCAGCAGCCCGGGGTCGCGGGAGCTGTTTTTT. It yields the protein CASSPGSRELFF.

The CDR3 DNA sequence: TGCAGCGTAGCTCGTGGGACAGGCCAAGAGACCCAGTACTTC. This encodes CSVARGTGQETQYF. The chain employs TRBV29-1 and TRBJ2-5; 8 bases align to TRBD1. Trimming at V came to 6 bases and at J to 1 base, leaving 7 bases not matched to a gene. CDR1 is SQVTM and CDR2 is ANQGSEA in the germline V gene. The CDR3 spans 14 residues.

DNA of the CDR3: TGTGCCATCAGTGAGTTGGCTAGCGGGAGGAATGAGCAGTTCTTC. It codes for CAISELASGRNEQFF. The chain recombines TRBV10-3 with TRBJ2-1; 11 positions agree with TRBD2. The CDR3 extends over 15 amino acids. Per the germline V gene, CDR1 is ENHRY and CDR2 is SYGVKD. V was clipped by 1 base and J by 7 bases; unmatched bases: 3.

The chain couples TRBV2 to TRBJ2-7, with 8 positions matching TRBD1. V was clipped by 10 bases and J by 5 bases; unmatched bases: 7. Germline assignment: CDR1 SNHLY and CDR2 FYNNEI. The CDR3 has 12 amino acids. The CDR3 reads CATDRGPDEQYF. The CDR3 region has the DNA TGTGCCACAGACAGGGGCCCGGACGAGCAGTACTTC.

This clonotype turned up a few times. V and J are TRBV10-3 and TRBJ2-1; the D is unclear. The CDR3 has 14 residues. CDR1 is ENHRY, CDR2 SYGVKD, per germline. Trimming removed 4 bases from V and 5 bases from J, with 12 bases in between. CDR3 in DNA: TGTGCCATCAGTGGAACAGATCCCAACAATGAGCAGTTCTTC. It codes for CAISGTDPNNEQFF.

Concerning this clonotype: The junction departs from germline at one end; a sequencing error may be responsible. The chain recombines TRBV7-9 with TRBJ1-1, with TRBD1 matching 7 bases. The CDR3 runs to 14 residues. The germline CDR1 and CDR2 sequences are SEHNR and FQNEAQ (reference sequence). CDR3 region: CAGSQQGLNTEAFF. The CDR3 bases are TGTGCCGGCAGCCAACAGGGGCTGAACACTGAGGCTTTCTTT. Filled out from reference TRBV7-9 and TRBJ1-1, the complete variable domain reads DTGVSQNPRHKITKRGQNVTFRCDPISEHNRLYWYRQTLGQGPEFLTYFQNEAQLEKSRLLSDRFSAERPKGSFSTLEIQRTEQGDSAMYLCAGSQQGLNTEAFFGQGTRLTVV.

There are many counts of this clonotype. The chain recombines TRBV12-3 or TRBV12-4 with TRBJ2-3, with 8 bases lining up with TRBD2. V lost 6 bases, J lost 4 bases, and 6 bases stayed unmatched. The CDR3 covers 14 residues. The CDR3 DNA follows: TGTGCCAGCAGCGGGAGGGCCTTGGCAGATACGCAGTATTTT. Protein sequence: CASSGRALADTQYF.

This clonotype was seen only a few times. The V and J genes are TRBV7-2 and TRBJ2-2; D unclear. With 4 bases removed from V and 5 bases from J, the gap between germline ends came to 8 bases. This CDR3 has 13 residues. Germline-derived CDR1 and CDR2 are SGHTA and FQGNSA. CDR3 amino acids: CASSSDLTGELFF. As DNA, the CDR3 is TGTGCCAGCAGCTCCGACCTAACCGGGGAGCTGTTTTTT.

This clonotype was seen ten or more times. A single base separates this from a much larger clone, so it may be a read error. Without the conserved terminal phenylalanine or tryptophan, this CDR3 likely stems from a read error. The rearrangement links TRBV20-1 to TRBJ1-6; D unclear. This CDR3 is 12 amino acids long. Per the germline V gene, CDR1 is DFQATT and CDR2 is SNEGSKA (reference sequence). V lost 3 bases, J lost 9 bases, and 9 bases lay in between. The CDR3 is CSASGLLSPLHS. CDR3 sequence (DNA): TGCAGTGCTAGCGGACTTCTTTCACCCCTCCACTCT.

A word on this clonotype: A much larger clonotype is one base distant, so this may be a read error. This chain joins TRBV6-5 and TRBJ2-3; maybe TRBD2 (5 bases). Germline V CDR1 and CDR2: MNHEY, SVGAGI. This CDR3 spans 16 amino acids. V lost 2 bases to trimming and J lost 2 bases, with 14 bases between them. CDR3 protein: CASSYGGEPTTDTQYF. The CDR3 DNA follows: TGTGCCAGCAGTTACGGAGGAGAGCCTACCACAGATACGCAGTATTTT.

This clonotype was picked up many times. For the CDR3, the DNA is TGCAGTGCAGCCGGGGGTTACACTGAAGCTTTCTTT. It translates to CSAAGGYTEAFF. This rearrangement joins TRBV20-1 to TRBJ1-1; D may be TRBD1 (5 bases). The CDR3 contains 12 residues. V lost 6 bases and J lost 3, with 11 bases in between. Germline CDR1 and CDR2: DFQATT and SNEGSKA (reference sequence).

This clonotype appeared many times. The chain is built from TRBV20-1 and TRBJ2-5; 13 nucleotides agree with TRBD2. Losses at the gene ends were 3 bases for V and 0 bases for J; bases not matched to a gene: 1. Per the germline V gene, CDR1 is DFQATT and CDR2 is SNEGSKA (reference sequence). The CDR3 spans 15 residues. The CDR3 reads CSARGTSGNQETQYF. As DNA, the CDR3 is TGCAGTGCTAGGGGGACTAGCGGGAACCAAGAGACCCAGTACTTC.

This clonotype has only a few counts. The V and J genes are TRBV10-2 and TRBJ2-3; D tentatively reads TRBD1 or TRBD2 (5 bases each). Germline V gene data show CDR1 as WSHSY and CDR2 as SAAADI. This CDR3 spans 14 amino acids. V gave up 8 bases and J gave up 2 bases, with 14 bases separating them. The DNA of the CDR3 is TGCGCCAGCCGGGACGGGATCCCCACAGATACGCAGTATTTT. Translated: CASRDGIPTDTQYF.

This clonotype was seen many times. The chain couples TRBV6-5 to TRBJ2-2, with D unresolved. The CDR3 sequence is 12 residues long. Germline lookup yields CDR1 MNHEY and CDR2 SVGAGI. V lost 5 bases and J 8 bases, leaving 9 bases between the germline ends. The CDR3 reads CASSDTPGELFF. In DNA, the CDR3 is TGTGCCAGCAGTGACACCCCTGGGGAGCTGTTTTTT.

The V call is TRBV7-3, the J call TRBJ2-6; D uncertain. V lost 3 bases to trimming and J lost 2 bases, with 11 bases between them. Germline assignment: CDR1 SGHTA and CDR2 FQGTGA. CDR3 length equals 16 residues. In DNA form, the CDR3 reads TGTGCCAGCAGCTTGGCGGTTGGCGCTGGGGCCAACGTCCTGACTTTC. Its translation is CASSLAVGAGANVLTF.

Concerning this clonotype itself: It may be a read error: a sequence one base away is much more abundant. The V call is TRBV6-5, the J call TRBJ1-2, with unresolved D. Germline CDR1 is MNHEY and CDR2 is SVGAGI. This CDR3 is built from 13 residues. V was cut by 5 bases and J by 5 bases, with 12 bases left in between. DNA of the CDR3: TGTGCCAGCAGTACTCCGAGAACGTATGGCTACACCTTC. This gives the protein CASSTPRTYGYTF.

This clonotype showed up just a few times. CDR3 sequence reads: CSARHSGNYEQYF. Written as DNA, the CDR3 is TGCAGTGCTAGGCATAGCGGGAACTACGAGCAGTACTTC. The V and J genes are TRBV20-1 and TRBJ2-7, with TRBD2 matching over 8 bases. The CDR3 has 13 amino acids. Losses at the gene ends were 3 bases for V and 3 bases for J; bases not matched to a gene: 4. From germline, CDR1 is DFQATT and CDR2 SNEGSKA (reference sequence).

The gene calls are TRBV5-8 and TRBJ1-6, with a tentative D call TRBD1 (5 bases). Trimming cost V 1 base and J 4 bases, with 12 bases left between them. The germline gives CDR1 SGHTS, CDR2 YDEGEE. The CDR3 is 16 residues long. In nucleotides, the CDR3 is TGTGCCAGCAGCTTGAGGACACCGTCTTATAATTCACCCCTCCACTTT. Amino acid sequence: CASSLRTPSYNSPLHF.

The rearrangement links TRBV2 to TRBJ1-1; maybe TRBD1 (6 bases). V was cut by 2 bases and J by 4 bases, with 14 bases left in between. The CDR3 is made up of 15 amino acids. Germline V gene sequence: CDR1 SNHLY, CDR2 FYNNEI. Here the CDR3 reads CASSESHRAGTEAFF. The CDR3 DNA reads TGTGCCAGCAGTGAATCCCACAGGGCGGGCACTGAAGCTTTCTTT. Full variable domain (outside the CDR3, taken from reference TRBV2 and TRBJ1-1): EPEVTQTPSHQVTQMGQEVILRCVPISNHLYFYWYRQILGQKVEFLVSFYNNEISEKSEIFDDQFSVERPDGSNFTLKIRSTKLEDSAMYFCASSESHRAGTEAFFGQGTRLTVV.

V usage is TRBV20-1 and J usage is TRBJ1-2; 11 bases match TRBD1. CDR1 and CDR2 (germline): DFQATT, SNEGSKA (reference sequence). Trimming took 5 bases from V and 5 from J; bases not matched to a gene: 7. This CDR3 contains 14 residues. CDR3: CSAARTGGVYGYTF. In DNA, the CDR3 is TGCAGTGCTGCCCGGACAGGGGGCGTTTATGGCTACACCTTC.

The J gene is TRBJ1-2, the V gene TRBV2, with D tentatively TRBD1 (5 bases). CDR1 and CDR2 from the germline V gene are SNHLY and FYNNEI. The germline V and J ends were trimmed by 4 bases and 8 bases, with 17 bases remaining between them. This CDR3 comprises 14 residues. The CDR3: CASSVGGTGQGYTF. The CDR3 nucleotides read TGTGCCAGCAGTGTGGGAGGGACGGGGCAGGGCTACACCTTC.